This entry concerns a single T cell receptor (beta chain). The table came from immunoSEQ multiplex PCR; TCRdb's copy has only in-frame clones and leaves some out. The sample lists about 98,000 clones; approximately 91% were seen once. The CDR3 totals 13 residues. V was trimmed by 6 bases and J by 8 bases, leaving 16 bases between them. Per the germline V gene, CDR1 is MNHEY and CDR2 is SVGAGI. This entry is derived from a study of T cell responses to AZD1222 COVID-19 vaccine. Here the sequenced sample was peripheral blood, taken on day 0 of AZD1222 vaccination. This TCR came from an adult in good health. The chain carries TRBV6-5 and TRBJ1-1, with D possibly TRBD1 on 5 matching bases. CDR3 sequence: CASRPGTPQEAFF. The CDR3 nucleotides are TGTGCCAGCAGACCCGGGACCCCACAAGAAGCTTTCTTT.